A selection of T cell receptor beta chains follows, all from one sample in a study of T cells after yellow fever vaccination. TCRdb itself ran the 5' RACE reads through MiXCR, one entry per CDR3 protein. The table includes some 390,000 distinct CDR3 sequences, around 6.5% detected once. Material: PBMCs, obtained 5 days after the yellow fever booster vaccination. The receptors come from a man between 25 and 39 years old who received the YFV17D yellow fever vaccine. Each CDR3 is given with its conserved first and last residue. D genes are given only for firm matches.

TRBV12-3/TRBV12-4	TRBD1	14	TRBJ2-2	CASSRDSRAGELFF
TRBV30	TRBD1	18	TRBJ1-6	CACSDPGTGLTYNSPLHF
TRBV7-2	.	11	TRBJ2-2	CASHTSGELFF
TRBV18	TRBD2	13	TRBJ2-7	CASRAGGPYEQYF
TRBV10-3	.	16	TRBJ2-2	CATTVSNPRMGGELFF
TRBV5-1	.	14	TRBJ1-2	CASSLAQSVYGYTF
TRBV14	.	15	TRBJ1-6	CASSQLGEGNSPLHF
TRBV3-1	.	17	TRBJ2-7	CASSQDSQGLMSYEQYF
TRBV15	.	14	TRBJ2-3	CATSKAGMADTQYF
TRBV7-9	.	13	TRBJ2-7	CASSPVRAYEQYF
TRBV7-2	TRBD1	16	TRBJ1-2	CASSLGRAQGNYGYTF
TRBV18	.	16	TRBJ2-2	CASSPLVPGNTGELFF
TRBV19	.	15	TRBJ2-7	CASSPWGGDNSEQYF
TRBV10-3	TRBD2	16	TRBJ2-3	CAISGTSVPRADTQYF
TRBV28	.	17	TRBJ2-3	CASSDPRAGVFLDTQYF
TRBV5-6	.	15	TRBJ2-3	CASRKSDPYTDTQYF
TRBV13	TRBD2	15	TRBJ2-1	CASSLDGRFYNEQFF
TRBV20-1	TRBD1	14	TRBJ2-2	CSARVRDSTGELFF
TRBV7-6	.	18	TRBJ2-3	CASSLSLAEYPSTDTQYF
TRBV5-5	.	15	TRBJ2-5	CASSLGTALQETQYF